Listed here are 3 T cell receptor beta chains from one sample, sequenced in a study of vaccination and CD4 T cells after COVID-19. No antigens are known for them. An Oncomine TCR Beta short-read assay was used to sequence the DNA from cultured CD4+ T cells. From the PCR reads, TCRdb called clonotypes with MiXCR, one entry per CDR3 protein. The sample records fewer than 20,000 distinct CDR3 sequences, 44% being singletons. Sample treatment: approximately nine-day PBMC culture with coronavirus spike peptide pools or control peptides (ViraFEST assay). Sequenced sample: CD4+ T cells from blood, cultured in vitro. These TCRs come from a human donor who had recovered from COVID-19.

Written as DNA, the CDR3 is TGTGCCAGCAGTTTGGGGACAGGGACCTACGAGCAGTACTTC. Encoded protein: CASSLGTGTYEQYF. The chain couples TRBV28 to TRBJ2-7, with 9 bases fitting TRBD1. The germline V gene encodes CDR1 MDHEN and CDR2 SYDVKM. This CDR3 is built from 14 residues. Trimming removed 3 bases from V and 2 bases from J; junction bases left unmatched: 2. The full variable domain, completed using reference TRBV28 and TRBJ2-7, is DVKVTQSSRYLVKRTGEKVFLECVQDMDHENMFWYRQDPGLGLRLIYFSYDVKMKEKGDIPEGYSVSREKKERFSLILESASTNQTSMYLCASSLGTGTYEQYFGPGTRLTVT.

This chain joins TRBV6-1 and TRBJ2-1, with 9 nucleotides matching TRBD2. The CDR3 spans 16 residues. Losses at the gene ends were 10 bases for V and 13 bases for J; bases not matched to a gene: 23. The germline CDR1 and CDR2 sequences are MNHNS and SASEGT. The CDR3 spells CATMGIRREGLRGQFF. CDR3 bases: TGTGCCACGATGGGGATTCGGCGGGAGGGCCTTAGGGGTCAGTTCTTC.

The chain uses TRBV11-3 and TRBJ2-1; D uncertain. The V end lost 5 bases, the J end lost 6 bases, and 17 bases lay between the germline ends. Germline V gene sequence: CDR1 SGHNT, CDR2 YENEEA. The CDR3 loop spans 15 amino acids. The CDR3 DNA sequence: TGTGCCAGCAGCCCATCGGCCGGGCGAGGCAATGAGCAGTTCTTC. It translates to CASSPSAGRGNEQFF.